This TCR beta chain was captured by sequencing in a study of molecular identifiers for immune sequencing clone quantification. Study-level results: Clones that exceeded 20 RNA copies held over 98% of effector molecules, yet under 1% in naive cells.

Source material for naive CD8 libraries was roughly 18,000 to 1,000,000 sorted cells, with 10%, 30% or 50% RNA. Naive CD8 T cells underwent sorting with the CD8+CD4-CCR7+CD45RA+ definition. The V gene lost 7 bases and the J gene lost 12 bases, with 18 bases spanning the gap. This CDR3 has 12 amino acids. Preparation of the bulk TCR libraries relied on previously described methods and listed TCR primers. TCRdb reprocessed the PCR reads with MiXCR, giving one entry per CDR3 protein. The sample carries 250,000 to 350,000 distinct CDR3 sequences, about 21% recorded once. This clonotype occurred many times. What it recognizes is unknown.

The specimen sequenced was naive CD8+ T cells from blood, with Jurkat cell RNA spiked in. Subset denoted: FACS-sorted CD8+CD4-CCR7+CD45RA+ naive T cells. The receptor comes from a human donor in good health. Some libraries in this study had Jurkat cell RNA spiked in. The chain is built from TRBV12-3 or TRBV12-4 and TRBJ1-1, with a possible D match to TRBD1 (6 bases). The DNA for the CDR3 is TGTGCCAGCACTTTCTCGACAGGTCGGTCTTTCTTT. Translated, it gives CASTFSTGRSFF.